The rows below give T cell receptor beta chains drawn from one sample of a study of molecular identifiers for immune sequencing clone quantification. MiXCR, applied by TCRdb to the PCR reads, yields one record per CDR3 protein. The sample yields 85,000 to 120,000 distinct CDR3 sequences, 30% to 35% seen once. Sequences were obtained from naive CD8+ T cells from blood, with Jurkat cell RNA spiked in. These TCRs come from a human donor in good health. Some libraries in this study had Jurkat cell RNA spiked in. The CDR3 runs from the conserved cysteine through the conserved F or W. The order of the fields is V gene, J gene, CDR3 protein.

v_call: TRBV12-3/TRBV12-4
j_call: TRBJ2-1
cdr3_aa: CAISLIWNSYNEQFF

v_call: TRBV20-1
j_call: TRBJ2-1
cdr3_aa: CSCTSGNNEQFF

v_call: TRBV5-1
j_call: TRBJ2-1
cdr3_aa: CASSLGGGEQFF

v_call: TRBV28
j_call: TRBJ2-1
cdr3_aa: CASGLRAAPSDEQFF

v_call: TRBV5-6
j_call: TRBJ2-3
cdr3_aa: CASSLGRYDTQYF

v_call: TRBV20-1
j_call: TRBJ2-5
cdr3_aa: CSARGRAGSLETQYF

v_call: TRBV20-1
j_call: TRBJ2-7
cdr3_aa: CSAARLGRYEQSF

v_call: TRBV5-6
j_call: TRBJ2-7
cdr3_aa: CASSLGGFLYEQYF

v_call: TRBV6-1
j_call: TRBJ2-7
cdr3_aa: CASSDVGYEQYF

v_call: TRBV20-1
j_call: TRBJ2-7
cdr3_aa: CSARGSGLTYEQYF

v_call: TRBV5-4
j_call: TRBJ1-1
cdr3_aa: CASSLDASQTEAFF

v_call: TRBV7-8
j_call: TRBJ2-1
cdr3_aa: CASSLLYLRTSGNNEQFF

v_call: TRBV28
j_call: TRBJ1-2
cdr3_aa: CASSSTGVLYYGYTF

v_call: TRBV5-3
j_call: TRBJ2-7
cdr3_aa: CASSLAGYPYERYF

v_call: TRBV19
j_call: TRBJ2-3
cdr3_aa: CASTRGDTQYF